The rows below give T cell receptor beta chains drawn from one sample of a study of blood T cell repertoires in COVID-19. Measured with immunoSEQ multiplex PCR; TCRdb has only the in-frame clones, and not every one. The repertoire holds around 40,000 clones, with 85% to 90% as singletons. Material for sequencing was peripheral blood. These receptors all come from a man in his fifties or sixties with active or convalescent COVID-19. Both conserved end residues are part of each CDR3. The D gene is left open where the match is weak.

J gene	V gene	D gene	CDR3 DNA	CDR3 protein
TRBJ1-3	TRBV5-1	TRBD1	TGCGCCAGCAAGGGGGCGGGGAGCTCTGGAAACACCATATATTTT	CASKGAGSSGNTIYF
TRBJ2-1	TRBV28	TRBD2	TGTGCCAGCAGTTCCTTTACTAGCGGGGTCAGGAATGAGCAGTTCTTC	CASSSFTSGVRNEQFF
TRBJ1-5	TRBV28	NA	TGTGCCAGCAGTACACTATATATGGACAATAAAGAGAGCAATCAGCCCCAGCATTTT	CASSTLYMDNKESNQPQHF
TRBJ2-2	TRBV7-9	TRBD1	TGTGCCAGCAGCTTAAAAGGGGGCGCGAACGGGGAGCTGTTTTTT	CASSLKGGANGELFF
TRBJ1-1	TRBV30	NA	TGTGCCTGGAGTTCCCGGGGGTGGAGTAGCACTGAAGCTTTCTTT	CAWSSRGWSSTEAFF
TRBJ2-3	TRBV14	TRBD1	TGTGCCAGCAGCCAAGACCGGGGACAGGGGTACACAGATACGCAGTATTTT	CASSQDRGQGYTDTQYF
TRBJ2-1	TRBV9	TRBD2	TGTGCCAGCAGCGTAGAACTAGCGGGAGGGGGTGAGCAGTTCTTC	CASSVELAGGGEQFF
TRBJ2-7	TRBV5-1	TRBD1	TGCGCCAGCAGAAGCCTAAGACAGGGGAACGAGCAGTACTTC	CASRSLRQGNEQYF
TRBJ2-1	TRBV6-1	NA	TGTGCCAGCAGTGAAGGTAGCGGCCTCCCGTTCTTC	CASSEGSGLPFF
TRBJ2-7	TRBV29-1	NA	TGCAGCGTTGAAGATCTCGCCGGCCAGGGGCTCGGCCAGTACTTC	CSVEDLAGQGLGQYF
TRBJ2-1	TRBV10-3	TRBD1	TGTGCCATCAGGACGACAGGGGGGGACAATGAGCAGTTCTTC	CAIRTTGGDNEQFF
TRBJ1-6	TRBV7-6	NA	TGTGCCAGCAGCTTAGAAGAGAGAGGGTGGGAGGATTCACCCCTCCACTTT	CASSLEERGWEDSPLHF
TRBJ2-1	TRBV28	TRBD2	TGTGCCAGCAGTTACGAAATAGCGGGCTACTCCTACAATGAGCAGTTCTTC	CASSYEIAGYSYNEQFF
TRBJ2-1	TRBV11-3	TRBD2	TGTGCCAGCAGCTCCGGTAGCGGGAGAGAGGGCAATGAGCAGTTCTTC	CASSSGSGREGNEQFF
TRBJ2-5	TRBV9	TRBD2	TGTGCCAGCAGCGGTTCTAGCGGGATGGGGGAGACCCAGTACTTC	CASSGSSGMGETQYF
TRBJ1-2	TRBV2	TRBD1	TGTGCCAGCACAAGTGACAGGGGGGGCTATGGCTACACCTTC	CASTSDRGGYGYTF
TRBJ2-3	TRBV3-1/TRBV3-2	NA	TGTGCCAGCAGCCAAGACAGGGCCACAGATACGCAGTATTTT	CASSQDRATDTQYF